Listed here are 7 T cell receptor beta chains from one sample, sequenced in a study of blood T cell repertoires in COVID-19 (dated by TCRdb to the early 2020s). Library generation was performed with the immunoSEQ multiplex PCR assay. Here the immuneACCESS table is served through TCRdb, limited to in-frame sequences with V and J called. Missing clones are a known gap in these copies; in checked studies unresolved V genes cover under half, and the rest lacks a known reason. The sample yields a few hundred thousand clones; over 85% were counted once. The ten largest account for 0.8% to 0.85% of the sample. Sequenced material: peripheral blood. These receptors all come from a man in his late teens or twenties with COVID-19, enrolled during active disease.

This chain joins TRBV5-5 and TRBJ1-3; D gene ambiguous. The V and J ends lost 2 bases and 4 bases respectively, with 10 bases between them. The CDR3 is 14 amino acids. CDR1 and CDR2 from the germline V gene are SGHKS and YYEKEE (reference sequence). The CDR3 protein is CASSFWWAGNTIYF. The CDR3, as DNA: TGTGCCAGCAGCTTCTGGTGGGCGGGAAACACCATATATTTT. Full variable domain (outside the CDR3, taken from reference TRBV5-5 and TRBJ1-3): DAGVTQSPTHLIKTRGQQVTLRCSPISGHKSVSWYQQVLGQGPQFIFQYYEKEERGRGNFPDRFSARQFPNYSSELNVNALLLGDSALYLCASSFWWAGNTIYFGEGSWLTVV.

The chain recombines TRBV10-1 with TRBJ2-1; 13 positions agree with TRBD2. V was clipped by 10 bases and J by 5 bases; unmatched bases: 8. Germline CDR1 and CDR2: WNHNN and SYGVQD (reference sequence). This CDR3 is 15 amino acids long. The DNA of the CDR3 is TGCGCCACTAACCCCGGGACTAGCGGGGACAATGAGCAGTTCTTC. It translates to CATNPGTSGDNEQFF.

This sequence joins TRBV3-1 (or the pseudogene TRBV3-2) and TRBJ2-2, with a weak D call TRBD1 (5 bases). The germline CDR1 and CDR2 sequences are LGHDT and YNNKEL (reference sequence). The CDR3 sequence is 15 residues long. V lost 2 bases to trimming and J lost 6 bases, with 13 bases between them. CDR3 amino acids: CASSQHQGLAGELFF. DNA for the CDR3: TGTGCCAGCAGCCAACATCAGGGTTTGGCCGGGGAGCTGTTTTTT.

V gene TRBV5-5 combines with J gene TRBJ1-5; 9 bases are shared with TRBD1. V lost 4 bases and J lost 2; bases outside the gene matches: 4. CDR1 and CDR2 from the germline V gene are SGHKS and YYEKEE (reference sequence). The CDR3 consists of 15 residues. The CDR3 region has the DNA TGTGCCAGCAGCGTCACAGGGGGCCGCAATCAGCCCCAGCATTTT. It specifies CASSVTGGRNQPQHF.

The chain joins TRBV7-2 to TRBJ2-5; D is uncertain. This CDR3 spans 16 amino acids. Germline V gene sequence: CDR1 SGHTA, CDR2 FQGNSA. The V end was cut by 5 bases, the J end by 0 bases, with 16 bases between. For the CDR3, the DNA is TGTGCCAGCAGCGGAGATTCGGCGCTTAACCAAGAGACCCAGTACTTC. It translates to CASSGDSALNQETQYF. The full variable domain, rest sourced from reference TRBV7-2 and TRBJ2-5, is GAGVSQSPSNKVTEKGKDVELRCDPISGHTALYWYRQSLGQGLEFLIYFQGNSAPDKSGLPSDRFSAERTGGSVSTLTIQRTQQEDSAVYLCASSGDSALNQETQYFGPGTRLLVL.

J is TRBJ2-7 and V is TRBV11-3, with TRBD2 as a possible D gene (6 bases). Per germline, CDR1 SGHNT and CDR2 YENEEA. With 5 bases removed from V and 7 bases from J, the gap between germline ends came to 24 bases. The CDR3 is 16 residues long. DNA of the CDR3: TGTGCCAGCAGCCCCAGGGCGGGACTCCAAACGAAGGAGCAGTACTTC. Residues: CASSPRAGLQTKEQYF. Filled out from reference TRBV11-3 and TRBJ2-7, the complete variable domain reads EAGVVQSPRYKIIEKKQPVAFWCNPISGHNTLYWYLQNLGQGPELLIRYENEEAVDDSQLPKDRFSAERLKGVDSTLKIQPAELGDSAVYLCASSPRAGLQTKEQYFGPGTRLTVT.

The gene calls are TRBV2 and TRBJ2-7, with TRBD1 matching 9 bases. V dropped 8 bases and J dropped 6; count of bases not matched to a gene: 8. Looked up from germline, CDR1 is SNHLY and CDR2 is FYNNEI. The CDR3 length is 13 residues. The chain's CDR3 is CASQPGQGAEQYF. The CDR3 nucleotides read TGTGCCAGCCAACCGGGACAGGGAGCCGAGCAGTACTTC.